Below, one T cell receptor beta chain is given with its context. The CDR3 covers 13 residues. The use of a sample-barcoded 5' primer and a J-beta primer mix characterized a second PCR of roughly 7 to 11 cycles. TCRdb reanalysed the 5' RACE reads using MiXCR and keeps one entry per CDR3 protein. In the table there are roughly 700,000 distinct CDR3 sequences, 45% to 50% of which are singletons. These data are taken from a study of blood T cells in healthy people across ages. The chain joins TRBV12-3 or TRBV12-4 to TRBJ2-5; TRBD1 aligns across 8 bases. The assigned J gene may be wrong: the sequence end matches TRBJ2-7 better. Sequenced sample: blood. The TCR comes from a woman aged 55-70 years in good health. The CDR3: CASSPGQGHEQYF. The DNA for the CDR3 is TGTGCCAGCAGTCCCGGACAGGGCCACGAGCAGTACTTC.